These T cell receptor beta chains were read from a single sample in a study of blood T cell repertoires in COVID-19. The protocol was immunoSEQ multiplex PCR, while the TCRdb copy is restricted to in-frame clones and leaves out a portion. Here the sample spans fewer than 300,000 clones, 65% to 90% being singletons. The material sequenced was peripheral blood. These receptors originate from a human donor in a cohort sampled during active COVID-19. The CDR3 runs from the conserved cysteine through the conserved F or W. A D gene is named only where the DNA matches it firmly. A clone size is listed for some rows: how often the clone was seen (once, few, many), or a class if it is expanded.

v_gene	abundance	j_gene	d_gene	CDR3aa	CDR3nt
TRBV19	.	TRBJ1-2	.	CASSMGSGQWTGYTF	TGTGCCAGTAGTATGGGGTCTGGACAGTGGACGGGCTACACCTTC
TRBV5-1	.	TRBJ2-5	.	CASSLGTGLVQETQYF	TGCGCCAGCAGCTTGGGTACGGGATTGGTACAAGAGACCCAGTACTTC
TRBV5-1	.	TRBJ2-6	.	CASSLGTASGANVLTF	TGCGCCAGCAGCTTGGGGACAGCTTCTGGGGCCAACGTCCTGACTTTC
TRBV6-6	.	TRBJ2-5	TRBD2	CASSFREGPQETQYF	TGTGCCAGCAGTTTCCGGGAGGGCCCCCAAGAGACCCAGTACTTC
TRBV28	.	TRBJ2-1	TRBD2	CASSLRPWTSGRGEQFF	TGTGCCAGCAGTTTACGGCCGTGGACTAGCGGGAGGGGTGAGCAGTTCTTC
TRBV30	.	TRBJ2-3	.	CAWSMSDTQYF	TGTGCCTGGAGTATGAGTGATACGCAGTATTTT
TRBV9	.	TRBJ1-3	.	CASSLQASGNTIYF	TGTGCCAGCAGCCTGCAGGCCTCTGGAAACACCATATATTTT
TRBV18	.	TRBJ1-2	.	CASSPTGQSGYTF	TGTGCCAGCTCACCAACGGGACAATCAGGCTACACCTTC
TRBV5-1	.	TRBJ2-7	TRBD2	CASSSGTLTYEQYF	TGCGCCAGCAGCAGCGGGACGCTTACCTACGAGCAGTACTTC
TRBV4-3	.	TRBJ2-2	.	CASSQEWGGGTGELFF	TGCGCCAGCAGCCAAGAATGGGGAGGCGGCACCGGGGAGCTGTTTTTT
TRBV12-3/TRBV12-4	once	TRBJ2-1	TRBD2	CASGIAGGLEQFF	TGTGCCAGCGGAATAGCGGGAGGGCTTGAGCAGTTCTTC
TRBV23-1	.	TRBJ2-7	TRBD1	CASSQSDRADYEQYF	TGCGCCAGCAGTCAATCGGACAGGGCGGACTACGAGCAGTACTTC
TRBV19	.	TRBJ2-1	TRBD2	CASRKFGAGGDNEQFF	TGTGCCAGTAGAAAGTTCGGAGCGGGAGGGGACAATGAGCAGTTCTTC
TRBV7-9	few	TRBJ2-7	TRBD2	CASSSGRGEQYF	TGTGCCAGCAGCTCCGGGAGGGGCGAGCAGTACTTC
TRBV7-9	few	TRBJ1-1	.	CASSNRAKNTEAFF	TGTGCCAGCAGCAACAGGGCTAAGAACACTGAAGCTTTCTTT
TRBV11-2	once	TRBJ1-5	.	CASSSSGVSQPQHF	TGTGCCAGCAGCTCCTCAGGGGTGTCTCAGCCCCAGCATTTT
TRBV19	.	TRBJ2-6	.	CASSMGGAGANVLTF	TGTGCCAGTAGTATGGGCGGGGCTGGGGCCAACGTCCTGACTTTC
TRBV7-2	few	TRBJ1-1	TRBD1	CASSLEGQGAEAFF	TGTGCCAGCAGCTTAGAGGGACAGGGGGCTGAAGCTTTCTTT
TRBV28	few	TRBJ2-5	.	CASSLQQGQETQYF	TGTGCCAGCAGTTTGCAACAGGGCCAAGAGACCCAGTACTTC
TRBV4-1	.	TRBJ2-1	TRBD2	CASSPFGTSGSMGNEQFF	TGCGCCAGCAGCCCATTCGGGACTAGCGGGAGTATGGGAAATGAGCAGTTCTTC
TRBV20-1	.	TRBJ1-1	TRBD1	CSATGGTEAFF	TGCAGTGCTACAGGGGGCACTGAAGCTTTCTTT
TRBV3-1/TRBV3-2	.	TRBJ2-1	.	CASSSYNEQFF	TGTGCCAGCAGTAGCTACAATGAGCAGTTCTTC
TRBV29-1	.	TRBJ2-2	TRBD2	CSVVASGSTGELFF	TGCAGCGTTGTTGCTAGCGGGAGCACCGGGGAGCTGTTTTTT
TRBV9	.	TRBJ2-7	TRBD2	CASSVGLADVEQYF	TGTGCCAGCAGCGTAGGACTAGCTGATGTTGAGCAGTACTTC
TRBV6-5	few	TRBJ2-1	TRBD1	CASQVDRANNEQFF	TGTGCCAGCCAGGTTGACAGGGCCAACAATGAGCAGTTCTTC
TRBV4-1	.	TRBJ2-4	TRBD2	CASSQDRTGGPAKNIQYF	TGCGCCAGCAGCCAAGATCGGACGGGAGGGCCGGCCAAAAACATTCAGTACTTC
TRBV28	.	TRBJ1-2	.	CASIYSGGGYGYTF	TGTGCCAGCATCTACTCGGGGGGCGGCTATGGCTACACCTTC
TRBV27	once	TRBJ2-7	.	CASSFGVFFLDASLEQYF	TGTGCCAGCAGTTTCGGGGTTTTTTTTCTGGACGCGTCTTTGGAGCAGTACTTC
TRBV25-1	few	TRBJ2-2	TRBD1	CASSEGTANTGELFF	TGTGCCAGCAGTGAGGGGACAGCGAACACCGGGGAGCTGTTTTTT
TRBV18	.	TRBJ2-3	TRBD2	CASSPTSGSRGTDTQYF	TGTGCCAGCTCACCAACTAGCGGGAGTAGAGGCACAGATACGCAGTATTTT
TRBV18	.	TRBJ1-1	TRBD1	CASSPSTGGWTEAFF	TGTGCCAGCTCACCATCGACAGGGGGCTGGACTGAAGCTTTCTTT
TRBV4-1	.	TRBJ2-7	.	CASSQDLEAEQYF	TGCGCCAGCAGCCAAGACTTAGAGGCCGAGCAGTACTTC
TRBV2	few	TRBJ2-7	TRBD1	CASRPGTGGEQYF	TGTGCCAGCAGACCTGGGACAGGGGGAGAGCAGTACTTC
TRBV29-1	.	TRBJ2-5	.	CSVDEGLTTGKETQYF	TGCAGCGTTGACGAGGGTCTAACAACAGGGAAAGAGACCCAGTACTTC
TRBV27	.	TRBJ1-1	.	CASSLKWRVRAPNTEAFF	TGTGCCAGCAGTTTAAAGTGGAGGGTCAGGGCCCCGAACACTGAAGCTTTCTTT
TRBV4-1	few	TRBJ1-1	.	CASSRTVNTEAFF	TGCGCCAGCAGCCGGACAGTGAACACTGAAGCTTTCTTT
TRBV3-1/TRBV3-2	.	TRBJ2-1	TRBD2	CASSQATLAGQFF	TGTGCCAGCAGCCAAGCAACCCTAGCGGGACAGTTCTTC
TRBV12-5	.	TRBJ2-5	.	CASAVEETQYF	TGTGCTAGTGCCGTCGAAGAGACCCAGTACTTC
TRBV15	.	TRBJ2-5	TRBD1	CATSSLGTGTKETQYF	TGTGCCACCAGCAGTTTAGGGACAGGGACGAAAGAGACCCAGTACTTC
TRBV2	.	TRBJ2-2	TRBD1	CASRTGPSNTGELFF	TGTGCCAGTCGGACAGGTCCCTCGAACACCGGGGAGCTGTTTTTT
TRBV18	.	TRBJ1-1	.	CASSPDLTANTEAFF	TGTGCCAGCTCACCAGACCTAACAGCCAACACTGAAGCTTTCTTT
TRBV10-3	once	TRBJ2-7	.	CAIKGGSSYEQYF	TGTGCCATCAAGGGGGGGAGCTCCTACGAGCAGTACTTC
TRBV10-2	.	TRBJ2-3	.	CASSEGGAPPDTQYF	TGCGCCAGCAGTGAGGGGGGGGCGCCCCCAGATACGCAGTATTTT
TRBV12-3/TRBV12-4	.	TRBJ2-4	.	CASRQKRLQYF	TGTGCCAGCAGACAGAAGCGGCTACAGTACTTC
TRBV3-1/TRBV3-2	few	TRBJ2-7	TRBD2	CASSHPASGRKNEQYF	TGTGCCAGCAGCCATCCTGCTAGCGGGAGGAAAAACGAGCAGTACTTC
TRBV5-4	.	TRBJ2-3	.	CASSLKLHSSTDTQYF	TGTGCCAGCAGCCTAAAACTACACTCTAGCACAGATACGCAGTATTTT
TRBV6-4	.	TRBJ2-7	TRBD2	CASTQERDYEQYF	TGTGCCAGCACGCAAGAGCGGGACTACGAGCAGTACTTC
TRBV6-2/TRBV6-3	.	TRBJ2-3	.	CASSQLAADTQYF	TGTGCCAGCAGTCAATTAGCAGCAGATACGCAGTATTTT
TRBV6-5	.	TRBJ2-1	.	CASSPPGSGKEQFF	TGTGCCAGCAGCCCCCCGGGGTCCGGGAAGGAGCAGTTCTTC
TRBV28	.	TRBJ1-2	.	CASSFSADYGYTF	TGTGCCAGCAGTTTTTCAGCGGACTATGGCTACACCTTC
TRBV28	.	TRBJ1-6	TRBD1	CASNDRGNSPLHF	TGTGCCAGCAATGACAGGGGGAATTCACCCCTCCACTTT
TRBV6-6	.	TRBJ1-4	TRBD1	CASRQTGRNEKLFF	TGTGCCAGCAGACAGACAGGGCGGAATGAAAAACTGTTTTTT
TRBV13	.	TRBJ1-1	.	CASSRRRHMDTEAFF	TGTGCCAGCAGCCGACGGCGGCATATGGACACTGAAGCTTTCTTT
TRBV29-1	many	TRBJ1-1	TRBD1	CSVLQGYGAFF	TGCAGCGTTCTACAGGGGTATGGAGCTTTCTTT
TRBV15	.	TRBJ2-1	TRBD1	CATSRGQGSYNEQFF	TGTGCCACCAGCAGGGGACAGGGTTCCTACAATGAGCAGTTCTTC
TRBV9	.	TRBJ1-3	.	CASSVYDRSGGNTIYF	TGTGCCAGCAGCGTCTACGACAGGTCGGGTGGAAACACCATATATTTT
TRBV7-3	.	TRBJ1-1	.	CASSSSTGTEAFF	TGTGCCAGCAGCTCCTCAACGGGTACTGAAGCTTTCTTT